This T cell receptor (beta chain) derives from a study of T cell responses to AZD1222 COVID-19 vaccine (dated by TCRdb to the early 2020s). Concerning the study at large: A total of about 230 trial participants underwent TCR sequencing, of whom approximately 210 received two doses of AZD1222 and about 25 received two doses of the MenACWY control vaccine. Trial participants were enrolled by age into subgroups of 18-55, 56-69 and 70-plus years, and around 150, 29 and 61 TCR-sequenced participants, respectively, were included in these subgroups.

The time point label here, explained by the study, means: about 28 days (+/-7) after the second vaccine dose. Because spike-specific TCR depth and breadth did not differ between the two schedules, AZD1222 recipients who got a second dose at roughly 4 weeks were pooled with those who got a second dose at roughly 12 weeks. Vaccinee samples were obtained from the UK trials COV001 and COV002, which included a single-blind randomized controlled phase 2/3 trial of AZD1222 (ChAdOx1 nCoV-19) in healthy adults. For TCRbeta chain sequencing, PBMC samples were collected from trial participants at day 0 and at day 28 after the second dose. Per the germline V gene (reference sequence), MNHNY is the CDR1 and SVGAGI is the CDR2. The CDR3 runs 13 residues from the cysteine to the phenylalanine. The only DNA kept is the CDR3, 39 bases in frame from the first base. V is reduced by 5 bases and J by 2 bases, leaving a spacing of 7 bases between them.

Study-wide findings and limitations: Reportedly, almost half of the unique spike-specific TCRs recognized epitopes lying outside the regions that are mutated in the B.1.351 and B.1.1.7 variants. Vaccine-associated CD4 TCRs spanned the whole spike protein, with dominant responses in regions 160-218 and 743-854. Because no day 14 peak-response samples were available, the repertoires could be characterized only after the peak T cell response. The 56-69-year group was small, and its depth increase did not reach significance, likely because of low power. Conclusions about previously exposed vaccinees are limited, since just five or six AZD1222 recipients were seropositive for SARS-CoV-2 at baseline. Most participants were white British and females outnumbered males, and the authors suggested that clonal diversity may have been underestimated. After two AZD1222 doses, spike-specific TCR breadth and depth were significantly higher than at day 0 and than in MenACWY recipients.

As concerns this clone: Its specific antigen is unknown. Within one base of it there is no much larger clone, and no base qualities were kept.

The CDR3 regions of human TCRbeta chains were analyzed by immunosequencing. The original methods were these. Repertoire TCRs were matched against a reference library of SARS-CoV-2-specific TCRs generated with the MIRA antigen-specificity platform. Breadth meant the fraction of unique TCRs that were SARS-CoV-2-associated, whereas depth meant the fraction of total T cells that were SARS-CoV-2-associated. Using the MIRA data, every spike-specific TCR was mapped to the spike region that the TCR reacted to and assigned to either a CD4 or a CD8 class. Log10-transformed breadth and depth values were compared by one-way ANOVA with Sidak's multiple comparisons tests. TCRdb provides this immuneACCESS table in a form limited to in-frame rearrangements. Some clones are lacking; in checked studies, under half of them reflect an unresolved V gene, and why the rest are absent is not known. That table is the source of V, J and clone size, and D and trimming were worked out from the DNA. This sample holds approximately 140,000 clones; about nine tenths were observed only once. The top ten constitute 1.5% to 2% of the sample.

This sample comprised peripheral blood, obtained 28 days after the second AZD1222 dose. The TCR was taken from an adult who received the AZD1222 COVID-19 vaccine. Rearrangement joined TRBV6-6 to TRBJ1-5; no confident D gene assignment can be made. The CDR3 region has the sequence CASSTVGNQPQHF. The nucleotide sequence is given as TGTGCCAGCAGTACTGTGGGCAATCAGCCCCAGCATTTT.